Following are 30 T cell receptor beta chains from one sample sequenced in a study of blood T cells in healthy people across ages. The authors ran a second PCR of roughly 7 to 11 cycles using a sample-barcoded 5' primer and a J-beta primer mix. TCRdb re-called the 5' RACE reads with MiXCR, one entry per CDR3 protein. The sample consists of about 1.1 million distinct CDR3 sequences, approximately 38% of them appearing once. Sequencing used blood. Every receptor here comes from a man younger than 35 in good health.

The chain has TRBV20-1 and TRBJ2-3; TRBD1 or TRBD2 may be the D gene (6 bases each). The CDR3 length is 18 residues. Germline lookup yields CDR1 DFQATT and CDR2 SNEGSKA (reference sequence). Trimming took 0 bases from V and 2 from J, leaving 21 bases between them. The CDR3 sequence: CSARDPDNGGRNTDTQYF. The CDR3 DNA reads as TGCAGTGCTAGAGACCCAGACAATGGGGGGCGAAACACAGATACGCAGTATTTT.

This clonotype appeared many times. This rearrangement joins TRBV6-2 or TRBV6-3 to TRBJ2-7; TRBD1 matches 8 bases. This CDR3 has 14 residues. The germline gives CDR1 MNHEY, CDR2 SVGEGT. J gave up 3 bases and V 4 bases, and 5 bases lay outside the gene matches. The CDR3: CASSSGTGSYEQYF. The CDR3 bases are TGTGCCAGCAGTTCCGGGACAGGTAGCTACGAGCAGTACTTC.

The CDR3 reads CASTLTTSYNEQYF. In DNA form, the CDR3 reads TGTGCCAGCACCTTGACGACCTCCTACAATGAGCAGTACTTC. The V gene is TRBV12-3 or TRBV12-4, the J gene TRBJ2-1; no definite D call. The J call may be wrong; the DNA end is better matched by TRBJ2-7. The CDR3 spans 14 residues.

This clonotype was seen a few times. The chain has TRBV7-2 and TRBJ1-1; D gene ambiguous. Germline CDR1 and CDR2: SGHTA and FQGNSA. V gave up 1 base and J gave up 2 bases, with 8 bases separating them. This CDR3 is 14 amino acids long. In DNA, the CDR3 is TGTGCCAGCAGCTTAGAGCTTACCAACACTGAAGCTTTCTTT. Protein: CASSLELTNTEAFF. Full variable domain (outside the CDR3, taken from reference TRBV7-2 and TRBJ1-1): GAGVSQSPSNKVTEKGKDVELRCDPISGHTALYWYRQSLGQGLEFLIYFQGNSAPDKSGLPSDRFSAERTGGSVSTLTIQRTQQEDSAVYLCASSLELTNTEAFFGQGTRLTVV.

The V and J genes are TRBV29-1 and TRBJ1-2, with D possibly TRBD1 on 6 matching bases. This CDR3 is built from 13 residues. Germline CDR1 is SQVTM and CDR2 is ANQGSEA. V lost 7 bases and J 6 bases, leaving 18 bases between the germline ends. The CDR3 sequence: CSAEGGEIDGYTF. CDR3 coding DNA: TGCAGCGCCGAGGGGGGCGAGATAGATGGCTACACCTTC.

This chain connects TRBV6-6 to TRBJ2-3; 8 bases agree with TRBD2. The CDR3 has 17 residues. Germline CDR1 reads MNHNY; CDR2 reads SVGAGI (reference sequence). Germline trimming cut 0 bases from V and 3 bases from J; bases unmatched to any gene: 8. The CDR3 loop is CASSYSNWRGATDTQYF. CDR3 coding DNA: TGTGCCAGCAGTTACTCGAACTGGCGGGGGGCGACAGATACGCAGTATTTT.

This clonotype was counted a few times. This chain connects TRBV20-1 to TRBJ1-5, with 10 positions matching TRBD1. CDR3 length: 13 residues. With V trimmed by 6 bases and J by 5 bases, 4 bases remained unmatched. In germline, CDR1 is DFQATT, CDR2 SNEGSKA (reference sequence). The CDR3 is CSAPTGGYQPQHF. In nucleotides, the CDR3 is TGCAGTGCCCCGACAGGGGGCTATCAGCCCCAGCATTTT.

The chain uses TRBV28 and TRBJ2-1, with no clear D. V was pared by 6 bases and J by 3 bases, with 12 bases between. This CDR3 is built from 14 residues. Germline loops: CDR1 MDHEN, CDR2 SYDVKM. CDR3 loop: CASSSRRFYNEQFF. As DNA, the CDR3 is TGTGCCAGCAGCAGCAGGAGATTCTACAATGAGCAGTTCTTC.

This clonotype was seen more than once but under ten times. The chain links TRBV15 to TRBJ2-1; the D gene is possibly TRBD1 (5 bases). The germline CDR1 and CDR2 sequences are LNHNV and YYDKDF (reference sequence). The CDR3 sequence is 17 residues long. Trimming pared 3 bases from V and 2 bases from J, leaving 17 bases between. The CDR3 spells CATSSDAQGFTYNEQFF. The DNA of the CDR3 is TGTGCCACCAGCAGCGACGCGCAGGGATTCACCTACAATGAGCAGTTCTTC.

The DNA for the CDR3 is TGTGCCAGCAGTGAATTTAAGCCCGGACTGTATGGCTACACCTTC. This encodes CASSEFKPGLYGYTF. The chain carries TRBV25-1 and TRBJ1-2; no firm D call. The germline V gene has CDR1 MGHDK and CDR2 SYGVNS. The V gene lost 1 base and the J gene lost 5 bases, with 14 bases spanning the gap. The CDR3 runs to 15 residues.

This clonotype was observed a handful of times. The V call is TRBV10-3, the J call TRBJ1-2; D gene uncertain. Germline assignment: CDR1 ENHRY and CDR2 SYGVKD. Trimming removed 0 bases from V and 0 bases from J, with 17 bases in between. The CDR3 length is 18 residues. In nucleotides, the CDR3 is TGTGCCATCAGTGAGTCGCTACTCGACCGGCCCCCTAACTATGGCTACACCTTC. Residues: CAISESLLDRPPNYGYTF.

Only a few counts were recorded for this clonotype. In nucleotides, the CDR3 is TGTGCCAGCAGCTTGGTGCTAGCGGGGGTGGAGACCCAGTACTTC. This codes for CASSLVLAGVETQYF. This chain connects TRBV5-6 to TRBJ2-5; 10 bases align to TRBD2. The CDR3 length is 15 residues. CDR1 is SGHDT, CDR2 YYEEEE, per germline. Germline trimming cut 0 bases from V and 5 bases from J; bases unmatched to any gene: 4. The whole variable domain, filled in from reference TRBV5-6 and TRBJ2-5, reads DAGVTQSPTHLIKTRGQQVTLRCSPKSGHDTVSWYQQALGQGPQFIFQYYEEEERQRGNFPDRFSGHQFPNYSSELNVNALLLGDSALYLCASSLVLAGVETQYFGPGTRLLVL.

This rearrangement joins TRBV20-1 to TRBJ1-1; D gene unclear. Trimming stripped 3 bases from V and 6 bases from J, with 20 bases between. Germline V gene data show CDR1 as DFQATT and CDR2 as SNEGSKA (reference sequence). The CDR3 runs 15 residues. CDR3 loop: CSASSMFEVDPEAFF. As DNA, the CDR3 is TGCAGTGCTAGTTCAATGTTTGAGGTTGACCCTGAAGCTTTCTTT.

The table lists this clonotype with a few counts. V gene TRBV12-3 or TRBV12-4 combines with J gene TRBJ2-7; perhaps TRBD1 as D (5 bases). This CDR3 contains 14 residues. Trimming took off 6 bases at V and 4 bases at J, with 16 bases between the two ends. CDR3 sequence: CASSTDSRVYEQYF. The DNA for the CDR3 is TGTGCCAGCAGCACCGACAGCCGCGTATACGAGCAGTACTTC.

Turning to this clonotype: A junction boundary mismatches the germline segment, possibly from a read error. The gene calls are TRBV11-1 and TRBJ2-1; 11 bases map to TRBD2. The germline gives CDR1 SGHAT, CDR2 FQDESV (reference sequence). This CDR3 has 16 amino acids. This CDR3 is CASSFGVLAGDDERFF. The CDR3 nucleotides are TGTGCCAGCAGCTTCGGAGTACTAGCGGGAGACGATGAGCGGTTCTTC.

This clonotype was counted only a few times. The chain uses TRBV7-9 and TRBJ2-3; D remains ambiguous. The CDR3 extends over 13 amino acids. Germline V gene lookup returns CDR1 SEHNR and CDR2 FQNEAQ (reference sequence). V was trimmed by 5 bases and J by 5 bases, leaving 11 bases between them. The CDR3 protein is CASSPKSEDTQYF. The CDR3 nucleotides read TGTGCCAGCAGCCCGAAAAGTGAAGATACGCAGTATTTT.

This clonotype was counted a few times. This chain joins TRBV7-9 and TRBJ2-3; D may be TRBD1 (6 bases). V lost 4 bases and J lost 0, with 11 bases in between. Germline V gene sequence: CDR1 SEHNR, CDR2 FQNEAQ (reference sequence). The CDR3 sequence is 15 residues long. The CDR3 sequence is CASSWPGQSTDTQYF. DNA for the CDR3: TGTGCCAGCAGCTGGCCGGGACAAAGCACAGATACGCAGTATTTT.

The chain joins TRBV5-1 to TRBJ1-1; D perhaps matches TRBD1 (6 bases). Per the germline V gene, CDR1 is SGHRS and CDR2 is YFSETQ. Trimming stripped 3 bases from V and 1 base from J, with 16 bases between. The length of the CDR3 is 16 residues. The CDR3 region has the DNA TGCGCCAGCAGCTCTCTGGGCCGGACAGAGAACACTGAAGCTTTCTTT. This codes for CASSSLGRTENTEAFF.

The chain employs TRBV6-2 or TRBV6-3 and TRBJ2-4; D unclear. The DNA matches TRBJ2-5 better at its end, which makes the J call doubtful. Germline V CDR1 and CDR2: MNHEY, SVGEGT. This CDR3 spans 14 amino acids. CDR3: CASSSRLYGETQYF. The DNA for the CDR3 is TGTGCCAGCAGTTCCCGATTATACGGAGAGACCCAGTACTTC.

The rearrangement joins TRBV2 to TRBJ2-4, with D perhaps assigned TRBD1 or TRBD2 (5 bases each). The J call is uncertain, as TRBJ2-5 better fits the DNA end. The length of the CDR3 is 18 residues. Germline V gene lookup returns CDR1 SNHLY and CDR2 FYNNEI. The CDR3 here is CASSEAALPGASQETQYF. CDR3 nucleotides: TGTGCCAGCAGTGAAGCAGCTCTTCCCGGGGCTTCCCAAGAGACCCAGTACTTC.

The rearrangement links TRBV20-1 to TRBJ2-1; maybe TRBD2 (7 bases). Germline CDR1 reads DFQATT; CDR2 reads SNEGSKA (reference sequence). Trimming cost V 0 bases and J 5 bases, with 20 bases left between them. The CDR3 contains 17 residues. The CDR3 is CSARDWSTSRGHNEQFF. DNA of the CDR3: TGCAGTGCTAGAGATTGGTCGACTAGCAGGGGTCACAATGAGCAGTTCTTC.

This chain joins TRBV7-2 and TRBJ1-1; D not resolved. Per germline, CDR1 SGHTA and CDR2 FQGNSA. CDR3 length: 15 residues. Trimming took 7 bases from V and 0 from J, leaving 15 bases between them. CDR3 nucleotides: TGTGCCAGCACGGAACAGCTAACGATGAACACTGAAGCTTTCTTT. Its translation is CASTEQLTMNTEAFF.

V usage is TRBV6-5 and J usage is TRBJ2-7; 8 bases are shared with TRBD1. J gave up 4 bases and V 4 bases, and 9 bases lay outside the gene matches. The CDR3 loop spans 15 amino acids. Germline V lookup: CDR1 MNHEY, CDR2 SVGAGI. In nucleotides, the CDR3 is TGTGCCAGCAGTTTAGATCCCAGGGGGCTTTACGAGCAGTACTTC. Amino acids: CASSLDPRGLYEQYF.

This clonotype has a handful of counts. The V call is TRBV12-3 or TRBV12-4, the J call TRBJ1-1; weak D call: TRBD1 (5 bases). V was clipped by 6 bases and J by 8 bases, with 16 bases between them. This CDR3 is 13 amino acids long. Written as DNA, the CDR3 is TGTGCCAGCAGCTCCGGGACCGCGATGGAAGCTTTCTTT. Its translation is CASSSGTAMEAFF.

The V call is TRBV6-2 or TRBV6-3, the J call TRBJ1-1; D gene ambiguous. Germline CDR1 and CDR2: MNHEY and SVGEGT. Trimming left V 0 bases short and J 7 bases short, with 3 bases between. The CDR3 runs 11 residues. CDR3 amino acids: CASSYSSEAFF. The CDR3, as DNA: TGTGCCAGCAGTTACTCGAGTGAAGCTTTCTTT.

The chain combines TRBV10-3 with TRBJ2-2, with 8 nucleotides matching TRBD1. The length of the CDR3 is 14 residues. CDR1 and CDR2 from the germline V gene are ENHRY and SYGVKD. V trimming: 8 bases; J trimming: 1 base; junction bases outside the gene matches: 3. The CDR3 DNA reads TGTGCCATCGCCGGGACAGGGAACACCGGGGAGCTGTTTTTT. It codes for CAIAGTGNTGELFF.

The chain couples TRBV20-1 to TRBJ1-2, with D possibly TRBD1 on 5 matching bases. Trimming removed 5 bases from V and 7 bases from J, with 20 bases in between. Germline CDR1 and CDR2: DFQATT and SNEGSKA (reference sequence). This CDR3 spans 14 amino acids. The CDR3: CSAERWGWDSGYTF. CDR3 DNA: TGCAGTGCTGAACGTTGGGGGTGGGATTCTGGCTACACCTTC.

The CDR3 loop is CASSLVRGSRFTGYTF. The CDR3 DNA sequence: TGTGCCAGCAGTTTGGTCAGGGGTTCCCGGTTTACTGGCTACACCTTC. This sequence joins TRBV28 and TRBJ1-2; D might be TRBD1 (6 bases). V shed 3 bases and J shed 7 bases, with 21 bases lying between them. Germline CDR1 and CDR2: MDHEN and SYDVKM. CDR3 length equals 16 residues.

This chain joins TRBV9 and TRBJ2-5; 8 nucleotides match TRBD1. Looked up from germline, CDR1 is SGDLS and CDR2 is YYNGEE. The V and J ends lost 2 bases and 2 bases, in that order; junction bases with no gene match: 8. CDR3 length: 16 residues. CDR3 nucleotide sequence: TGTGCCAGCAGCGTGTCGCAGCGGACAGGGCAAGAGACCCAGTACTTC. It is translated as CASSVSQRTGQETQYF.

Note on this clonotype: One end of the junction is discordant with germline, which a read error may explain. J is TRBJ2-5 and V is TRBV6-2 or TRBV6-3; 9 bases map to TRBD2. The V gene's germline CDR1 is MNHEY and CDR2 SVGEGT. This CDR3 has 16 residues. CDR3 loop: CTSSYGGTSLQETQYF. For the CDR3, the DNA is TGTACCAGCAGTTACGGTGGGACTAGCCTCCAAGAGACCCAGTACTTC.